This is a list of T cell receptor beta chains from one sample in a study of cytomegalovirus exposure and HLA in healthy donors. Clones were sequenced by immunoSEQ multiplex PCR, and TCRdb holds only the in-frame ones, with some missing. The sample consists of approximately 160,000 clones, roughly 80% of them appearing once. Sequenced material: PBMCs. Receptor source: a man between 18 and 29 years old in good health and CMV-seronegative. Both conserved end residues are part of each CDR3. A D gene is named only where the DNA matches it firmly. The size field is filled for only some rows; it gives once, few, many or a size class.

>TRBV19|-|TRBJ1-2|-
TGTGCCAGTAGTATAGATCTATCGGTTGATGGCTACACCTTC
CASSIDLSVDGYTF
>TRBV7-2|-|TRBJ2-5|-
TGTGCCAGCAGCTCACTCACAGGGTTTCGGGAGACCCAGTACTTC
CASSSLTGFRETQYF
>TRBV27|-|TRBJ2-1|-
TGTGCCAGCAGTTTATCTCTAGCGTTAGGGGATGAGCAGTTCTTC
CASSLSLALGDEQFF
>TRBV7-6|-|TRBJ2-3|-
TGTGCCAGCAGCGCAAATTCAGGAGGAAGCACAGATACGCAGTATTTT
CASSANSGGSTDTQYF
>TRBV27|-|TRBJ1-3|TRBD1
TGTGCCAGCAGGTCAACAGGGGCCTCTGGAAACACCATATATTTT
CASRSTGASGNTIYF
>TRBV6-5|-|TRBJ1-5|TRBD1
TGTGCCAGCAGTCCCGGACAGGGGGCCTGGCAGCCCCAGCATTTT
CASSPGQGAWQPQHF
>TRBV28|-|TRBJ1-3|-
TGTGCCAGCAGTTTAACGGGTGGAGGAAACACCATATATTTT
CASSLTGGGNTIYF
>TRBV4-3|-|TRBJ2-7|TRBD2
TGCGCCAGCAGCCAGGAATCTAGCGGAAACTACGAGCAGTACTTC
CASSQESSGNYEQYF
>TRBV4-3|-|TRBJ2-7|TRBD2
TGCGCCAGCAGCCAGAGCGGGAGTGGGTCCTACGAGCAGTACTTC
CASSQSGSGSYEQYF
>TRBV2|-|TRBJ2-7|TRBD2
TGTGCCAGCAGGCTAGCGGGAGGACCACCCTACGAGCAGTACTTC
CASRLAGGPPYEQYF
>TRBV28|-|TRBJ2-7|-
TGTGCCAGCAGCCCGGGGGACGGCTCTGTCGGGCAGTACTTC
CASSPGDGSVGQYF
>TRBV5-6|-|TRBJ2-7|TRBD2
TGTGCCAGCAGCCCGGGACTAGCGGGAGTCTACGAGCAGTACTTC
CASSPGLAGVYEQYF
>TRBV28|few|TRBJ2-7|TRBD1
TGTGCCAGCTGCCGGGACAGCTCCTACGAGCAGTACTTC
CASCRDSSYEQYF
>TRBV18|-|TRBJ2-1|-
TGTGCCAGCTCACCCCCCGGGTTAGCGGATGAGCAGTTCTTC
CASSPPGLADEQFF
>TRBV4-3|-|TRBJ2-1|-
TGCGCCAGCAGCCAGTGGGGCGTCAGTGCTGAGCAGTTCTTC
CASSQWGVSAEQFF
>TRBV11-3|-|TRBJ1-5|-
TGTGCCAGCAGCTTAGGGACACCCTGGGCCCAGCATTTT
CASSLGTPWAQHF
>TRBV9|-|TRBJ2-4|TRBD1
TGTGCCAGCAGCGTAGGACAGGGGAGGACCAAAAACATTCAGTACTTC
CASSVGQGRTKNIQYF
>TRBV6-1|-|TRBJ2-5|TRBD1
TGTGCCACCCAGCCCGGACAGGGCGGCGAGACCCAGTACTTC
CATQPGQGGETQYF
>TRBV5-1|-|TRBJ2-7|TRBD2
TGCGCCAGCAGATCCGATACTAGCGGGAGGGCCCGCGAGCAGTACTTC
CASRSDTSGRAREQYF
>TRBV4-3|-|TRBJ2-1|TRBD2
TGCGCCAGCACACAAGATCCTCAGTCCGGACTAGCGGTACAGTTCTTC
CASTQDPQSGLAVQFF
>TRBV6-6|-|TRBJ1-4|TRBD1
TGTGCCAGCAGGGCCGGGACAGGGTTATCTAATGAAAAACTGTTTTTT
CASRAGTGLSNEKLFF
>TRBV7-9|once|TRBJ2-3|-
TGTGCCAGCAGCTCCCAGGGAGATACGCAGTATTTT
CASSSQGDTQYF
>TRBV18|-|TRBJ2-1|TRBD1
TGTGCCAGCTCACCCGCGTTGACAGGGTCCAATGAGCAGTTCTTC
CASSPALTGSNEQFF
>TRBV18|-|TRBJ2-3|-
TGTGCCAGCTCACCACAGACAGGAGTGGTAGATACGCAGTATTTT
CASSPQTGVVDTQYF
>TRBV4-2|-|TRBJ2-1|TRBD2
TGTGCCAGCAGCCAAGTGGGAGCGGGAGGAAATAATGAGCAGTTCTTC
CASSQVGAGGNNEQFF
>TRBV7-6|once|TRBJ2-5|-
TGTGCCAGCAGCTTCCCCTCAGGGGCCCAAGAGACCCAGTACTTC
CASSFPSGAQETQYF
>TRBV4-1|once|TRBJ2-7|-
TGCGCCAGCAGCCAACCAGGCATGACCTACGAGCAGTACTTC
CASSQPGMTYEQYF
>TRBV6-5|-|TRBJ1-1|-
TGTGCCAGCATCAAACAGGACACCACTGAAGCTTTCTTT
CASIKQDTTEAFF
>TRBV9|-|TRBJ2-7|TRBD2
TGTGCCAGCAGCGCCTCCGGGACTAGCGGGCCCTCCTACGAGCAGTACTTC
CASSASGTSGPSYEQYF
>TRBV5-1|-|TRBJ2-1|-
TGCGCCAGCAGCTTGTTTTCAGGGGCGAATGAGCAGTTCTTC
CASSLFSGANEQFF
>TRBV29-1|once|TRBJ2-3|TRBD2
TGCAGCGTTGCAGCGGGGTCGGATAGCACAGATACGCAGTATTTT
CSVAAGSDSTDTQYF
>TRBV6-5|-|TRBJ1-1|-
TGTGCCAGCAGTCAGGGTGATCCCGGCCTTGAAGCTTTCTTT
CASSQGDPGLEAFF
>TRBV5-1|-|TRBJ2-1|-
TGCGCCAGCAGCTTGGTGGGGAAAGGGAGCAATGAGCAGTTCTTC
CASSLVGKGSNEQFF
>TRBV19|few|TRBJ2-5|TRBD2
TGTGCCAGTAGTATAACCCCCCTAGCGGGAGAGGAAGGAGAGACCCAGTACTTC
CASSITPLAGEEGETQYF
>TRBV18|-|TRBJ1-5|TRBD1
TGTGCCAGCTCACCGAGACAGGGAACTAGCAATCAGCCCCAGCATTTT
CASSPRQGTSNQPQHF
>TRBV5-1|-|TRBJ1-2|-
TGCGCCAGCAGCTTGGGTGTCCCCCGGACAGAAAACTATGGCTACACCTTC
CASSLGVPRTENYGYTF
>TRBV7-8|-|TRBJ2-3|TRBD1
TGTGCCAGCAGCTTAGGGGGGACAGGGGTGGCGGATACGCAGTATTTT
CASSLGGTGVADTQYF
>TRBV15|-|TRBJ1-2|-
TGTGCCACCAGCAGAGTCCCGGGACTAGATGGCTACACCTTC
CATSRVPGLDGYTF
>TRBV27|-|TRBJ2-5|TRBD2
TGTGCCAGCAGTTTATCTCGTAGCGGGGGGGAAGAGACCCAGTACTTC
CASSLSRSGGEETQYF
>TRBV28|-|TRBJ2-1|TRBD2
TGTGCCAGCAGTTTAGGACCCGGGACTAACGAGCGGCAGTTCTTC
CASSLGPGTNERQFF
>TRBV2|-|TRBJ1-2|-
TGTGCCAGCAGTCCGTCGGGAACGGCTGGCTACACCTTC
CASSPSGTAGYTF
>TRBV10-3|-|TRBJ2-5|-
TGTGCCATCAGCACCCCGGGGTCAGCCCGACAAATGGGGGAGACCCAGTACTTC
CAISTPGSARQMGETQYF
>TRBV10-1|-|TRBJ2-2|-
TGCGCCAGCACCGGAGGGGACACCGGGGAGCTGTTTTTT
CASTGGDTGELFF
>TRBV7-9|-|TRBJ2-3|TRBD2
TGTGCCAGCAGCATCTCGGGACTACGCACAGATACGCAGTATTTT
CASSISGLRTDTQYF
>TRBV4-1|-|TRBJ2-2|-
TGCGCCAGCAGCAGTCGAACCCAGGGCACCGGGGAGCTGTTTTTT
CASSSRTQGTGELFF
>TRBV5-1|-|TRBJ1-5|-
TGCGCCAGCAGCCCAGATTGGGGGGTAGGCAATCAGCCCCAGCATTTT
CASSPDWGVGNQPQHF
>TRBV5-1|-|TRBJ1-2|TRBD1
TGCGCCAGCAGCGGACAGGGAGTAAACTATGGCTACACCTTC
CASSGQGVNYGYTF
>TRBV11-2|-|TRBJ1-2|TRBD1
TGTGCCAGCAGCCCCACAGGGGCTAACTATGGCTACACCTTC
CASSPTGANYGYTF
>TRBV9|-|TRBJ2-3|TRBD2
TGTGCCAGCAGCGTCTCCGCCTCGACTAGCGGATCAGATACGCAGTATTTT
CASSVSASTSGSDTQYF
>TRBV4-3|-|TRBJ1-1|TRBD1
TGCGCCAGCAGCCAAGAGCCCCTCCCCGGGACAGGGAAAGCTTTCTTT
CASSQEPLPGTGKAFF
>TRBV5-4|-|TRBJ2-2|TRBD2
TGTGCCAGCAGCTTGGCTAGCGGGAGGGGAAACACCGGGGAGCTGTTTTTT
CASSLASGRGNTGELFF
>TRBV7-9|-|TRBJ2-4|TRBD2
TGTTCCAGCAGCCCACTTAGCGGGAGGTTCTGGAACATTCAGTACTTC
CSSSPLSGRFWNIQYF
>TRBV28|once|TRBJ2-7|-
TGTGCCAGCGGGCTCTATCCTCCCAGTTACGAGCAGTACTTC
CASGLYPPSYEQYF
>TRBV9|-|TRBJ2-2|-
TGTGCCAGCAGCGTAGTCGGGACCGGGGAGCTGTTTTTT
CASSVVGTGELFF
>TRBV12-5|-|TRBJ2-7|TRBD2
TGTGCTAGTGGTTTGGTACCTGGGGCTAGCGGGAGAAGATACGAGCAGTACTTC
CASGLVPGASGRRYEQYF